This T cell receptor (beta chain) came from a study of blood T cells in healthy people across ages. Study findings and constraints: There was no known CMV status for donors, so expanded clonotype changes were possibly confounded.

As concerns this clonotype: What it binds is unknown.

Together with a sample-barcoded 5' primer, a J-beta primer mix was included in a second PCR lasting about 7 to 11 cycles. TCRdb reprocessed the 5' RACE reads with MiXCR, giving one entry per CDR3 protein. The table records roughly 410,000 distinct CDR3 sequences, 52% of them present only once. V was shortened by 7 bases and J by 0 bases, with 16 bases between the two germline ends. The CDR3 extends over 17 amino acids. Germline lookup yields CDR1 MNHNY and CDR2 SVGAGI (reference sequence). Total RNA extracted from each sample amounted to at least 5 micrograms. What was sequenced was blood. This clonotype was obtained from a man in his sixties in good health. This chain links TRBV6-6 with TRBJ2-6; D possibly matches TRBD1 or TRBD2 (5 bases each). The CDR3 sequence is CASTSTSGSSGANVLTF. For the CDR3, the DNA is TGTGCCAGCACCTCCACTTCAGGGAGCTCTGGGGCCAACGTCCTGACTTTC.